Each of the 23 T cell receptor beta chains below was sequenced from the same sample in a study of regulatory T cells in long-lasting Graves disease (dated by TCRdb to the early 2020s). This specimen's time point label, interpreted: persistent/refractory GD, antithyroid drugs over 5 years with positive TRAb. RNA was extracted from PBMCs in TRIzol for both TCR sequencing and RNA sequencing. The library was made by multiplex PCR. Sequencer: Illumina HiSeq 4000. TCR beta libraries were built with iRepertoire HTBI primers and Arm-PCR amplification of CDR3 regions. TCRdb cleaned the public reads at Q25 with fastp, built clones with MiXCR and kept in-frame beta chains. Each CDR3 protein gets just one entry, which takes the most common genes and DNA from the rows behind it. In all, the sample holds approximately 360,000 distinct CDR3 sequences, and roughly 23% of those were seen once. The ten largest clones represent about 29% of the sample.

Sequenced material: peripheral blood mononuclear cells (PBMCs), taken when the disease was refractory, from a patient treated with antithyroid drugs. These receptors were collected from a middle-aged woman with Graves disease. Donor details come from another sample of the same person, matched by shared clones.

The rearrangement uses TRBV5-5 and TRBJ2-2; D is unclear. Germline V gene data show CDR1 as SGHKS and CDR2 as YYEKEE (reference sequence). This CDR3 has 14 amino acids. The ends were cut back, 4 bases at V and 8 bases at J, with 15 bases in the middle. The CDR3 DNA sequence: TGTGCCAGCAGCCCCCATCCAGGATCGGGGGAGCTGTTTTTT. Residues: CASSPHPGSGELFF.

This clonotype appeared a few times. J is TRBJ1-6 and V is TRBV6-1; D may be TRBD1 (6 bases). V dropped 2 bases and J dropped 9 bases, with 14 bases sitting between them. The CDR3 loop spans 15 amino acids. Per germline, CDR1 MNHNS and CDR2 SASEGT. CDR3 nucleotides: TGTGCCAGCAGTGAAAATCAGGGGATCTCTTCACCCCTCCACTTT. It encodes CASSENQGISSPLHF.

The J gene is TRBJ1-1, the V gene TRBV9; TRBD1 aligns across 7 bases. Germline lookup yields CDR1 SGDLS and CDR2 YYNGEE. This CDR3 comprises 13 residues. V was pared by 3 bases and J by 4 bases, with 3 bases of the junction left unmatched. CDR3 in amino acids: CASSGRQGTEAFF. DNA of the CDR3: TGTGCCAGCAGCGGACGACAGGGCACTGAAGCTTTCTTT.

This clonotype showed up many times. The CDR3 coding sequence is TGTGCCAGCACTCTCGGGGGGTTTGTTAATTCACCCCTCCACTTT. It encodes CASTLGGFVNSPLHF. The V call is TRBV28, the J call TRBJ1-6; D is possibly TRBD1 (5 bases). V gave up 7 bases and J gave up 6 bases, with 16 bases separating them. CDR3 size: 15 residues. In germline, CDR1 is MDHEN, CDR2 SYDVKM. The full variable domain, completed using reference TRBV28 and TRBJ1-6, is DVKVTQSSRYLVKRTGEKVFLECVQDMDHENMFWYRQDPGLGLRLIYFSYDVKMKEKGDIPEGYSVSREKKERFSLILESASTNQTSMYLCASTLGGFVNSPLHFGNGTRLTVT.

At least ten counts were recorded for this clonotype. The rearrangement uses TRBV27 and TRBJ1-1, with D hard to call. The CDR3 has 14 residues. Trimming pared 3 bases from V and 7 bases from J, leaving 15 bases between. Germline lookup yields CDR1 MNHEY and CDR2 SMNVEV (reference sequence). The chain's CDR3 is CASSLRSDGFEAFF. The CDR3 region has the DNA TGTGCCAGCAGTTTGCGGTCGGATGGTTTTGAAGCTTTCTTT.

The chain employs TRBV28 and TRBJ1-3; TRBD1 aligns across 11 bases. CDR3 length: 14 amino acids. Germline values: CDR1 MDHEN, CDR2 SYDVKM. The V and J ends lost 5 bases and 7 bases, in that order; junction bases with no gene match: 4. CDR3 region: CASSRGTGGNTIYF. In DNA form, the CDR3 reads TGTGCCAGCAGTCGCGGGACAGGGGGGAACACCATATATTTT.

This clonotype appeared many times. This chain joins TRBV15 and TRBJ1-5; maybe TRBD1 (5 bases). The CDR3 is 12 residues long. Germline values: CDR1 LNHNV, CDR2 YYDKDF (reference sequence). The V end was cut by 0 bases, the J end by 11 bases, with 8 bases between. Written as DNA, the CDR3 is TGTGCCACCAGCAGAGATGACAGATCCCAGCATTTT. This encodes CATSRDDRSQHF.

The chain has TRBV28 and TRBJ2-6; possible D gene TRBD2, 6 bases. Germline V gene data show CDR1 as MDHEN and CDR2 as SYDVKM. CDR3 length: 15 amino acids. The V gene lost 8 bases and the J gene lost 0 bases, with 11 bases spanning the gap. CDR3 DNA sequence: TGTGCCAGCCTAGGCGGGGACTCTGGGGCCAACGTCCTGACTTTC. Its protein is CASLGGDSGANVLTF.

The V gene is TRBV5-6, the J gene TRBJ2-5; TRBD1 is a possible D gene (6 bases). This CDR3 contains 15 residues. V was clipped by 2 bases and J by 3 bases, with 14 bases between them. Germline CDR1 is SGHDT and CDR2 is YYEEEE. Here the CDR3 DNA reads TGTGCCAGCAGCTTTGAGAGGGGGTTTAAAGAGACCCAGTACTTC. This gives the protein CASSFERGFKETQYF.

Many counts were recorded for this clonotype. The J gene is TRBJ2-5, the V gene TRBV10-3; D is perhaps TRBD2 (6 bases). V was cut by 3 bases and J by 5 bases, with 7 bases left in between. CDR3 length equals 12 residues. Germline-derived CDR1 and CDR2 are ENHRY and SYGVKD. In DNA, the CDR3 is TGTGCCATCAGTGATCGGGGGGAGACCCAGTACTTC. Translating it yields CAISDRGETQYF.

The J gene is TRBJ2-1, the V gene TRBV28; possibly TRBD1 or TRBD2 for D (5 bases each). V gave up 0 bases and J gave up 1 base, with 19 bases separating them. The CDR3 sequence is 19 residues long. CDR1 and CDR2 from the germline V gene are MDHEN and SYDVKM. CDR3 sequence: CASSLCCGGTIRSYNEQFF. For the CDR3, the DNA is TGTGCCAGCAGTTTATGCTGTGGGGGAACTATCAGGTCCTACAATGAGCAGTTCTTC.

CDR3 DNA sequence: TGTGCCACCAGTGATGCAGGGGGTAGCTCCTACAATGAGCAGTTCTTC. It is translated as CATSDAGGSSYNEQFF. The V call is TRBV24-1, the J call TRBJ2-1; 7 bases fit TRBD1. This CDR3 is 16 amino acids long. Germline V gene lookup returns CDR1 KGHDR and CDR2 SFDVKD. With V trimmed by 3 bases and J by 0 bases, 4 bases remained unmatched.

This clonotype turned up a few times. The V call is TRBV12-3 or TRBV12-4, the J call TRBJ2-3; 8 positions agree with TRBD1. The V segment lost 6 bases and the J segment 3 bases; nucleotides outside the gene matches: 8. CDR3 length: 15 amino acids. DNA for the CDR3: TGTGCCAGCAGCCGAGGACAGGGTGGAACAGATACGCAGTATTTT. Translated: CASSRGQGGTDTQYF.

The V call is TRBV27, the J call TRBJ2-4; D remains unclear. V gave up 4 bases and J gave up 0 bases, with 7 bases separating them. The CDR3 totals 14 residues. Germline lookup yields CDR1 MNHEY and CDR2 SMNVEV (reference sequence). This chain's CDR3 is CASSYLVAKNIQYF. CDR3 DNA sequence: TGTGCCAGCAGTTACCTGGTAGCCAAAAACATTCAGTACTTC.

This clonotype was seen ten or more times. The chain joins TRBV28 to TRBJ2-7; D may correspond to TRBD1 or TRBD2 (6 bases each). Germline assignment: CDR1 MDHEN and CDR2 SYDVKM. This CDR3 is built from 16 residues. V was pared by 6 bases and J by 8 bases, with 26 bases between. CDR3 DNA sequence: TGTGCCAGCAGCCCGATGTGGGGGGCCAGGGACAATCAGCAGTACTTC. Translating it yields CASSPMWGARDNQQYF.

This clonotype was picked up many times. The chain employs TRBV28 and TRBJ1-1; 7 bases line up with TRBD1. Germline CDR1 MDHEN, CDR2 SYDVKM. J gave up 2 bases and V 3 bases, and 9 bases lay outside the gene matches. The CDR3 has 16 residues. The CDR3 region is CASSFWGQPGNTEAFF. The CDR3 DNA is TGTGCCAGCAGTTTTTGGGGACAGCCCGGAAACACTGAAGCTTTCTTT.

The chain links TRBV4-1 to TRBJ1-1; no definite D call. In germline, CDR1 is MGHRA, CDR2 YSYEKL. With 0 bases removed from V and 0 bases from J, the gap between germline ends came to 14 bases. This CDR3 region has 17 residues. The CDR3 coding sequence is TGCGCCAGCAGCCAAGAAGGAATATGGGGAGTGAACACTGAAGCTTTCTTT. This codes for CASSQEGIWGVNTEAFF.

This clonotype has just a few counts. The rearrangement links TRBV4-1 to TRBJ2-7; a weak D match, TRBD2 (5 bases). V lost 0 bases, J lost 6 bases, and 15 bases lay in between. The CDR3 is 15 amino acids. Germline CDR1 reads MGHRA; CDR2 reads YSYEKL. This CDR3 is CASSQDLWEQREQYF. The CDR3 nucleotides read TGCGCCAGCAGCCAAGATCTTTGGGAGCAGCGCGAGCAGTACTTC.

Many counts were recorded for this clonotype. The J gene is TRBJ2-5, the V gene TRBV29-1, with 10 bases matching TRBD2. The ends lost 4 bases at V and 0 bases at J; junction bases unmatched: 14. Germline V lookup: CDR1 SQVTM, CDR2 ANQGSEA. The CDR3 covers 18 residues. The CDR3 bases are TGCAGCGTTGCGGGGGGGCTAGCGGGAGATAATCACCAAGAGACCCAGTACTTC. Its protein is CSVAGGLAGDNHQETQYF.

The rearrangement joins TRBV5-6 to TRBJ2-1; 9 bases line up with TRBD1. Germline lookup yields CDR1 SGHDT and CDR2 YYEEEE. CDR3 length equals 17 residues. V dropped 4 bases and J dropped 3; count of bases not matched to a gene: 11. Here the CDR3 reads CASSTGTGPPNYNEQFF. The CDR3 region has the DNA TGTGCCAGCAGCACTGGGACAGGGCCTCCTAACTACAATGAGCAGTTCTTC.

This chain uses TRBV7-8 with TRBJ2-1, with 10 nucleotides matching TRBD2. Trimming cost V 5 bases and J 7 bases; bases outside gene matches: 5. This CDR3 contains 14 residues. CDR1 SGHVS and CDR2 FQNEAQ come from the germline V gene. CDR3 bases: TGTGCCAGCAGCCGAGGACTAGCGGCAAATGAGCAGTTCTTC. This encodes CASSRGLAANEQFF.

The rearrangement links TRBV18 to TRBJ2-5, with 11 bases aligning to TRBD2. The germline CDR1 and CDR2 sequences are KGHSH and LQKENI. V gave up 4 bases and J gave up 1 base; unmatched junction bases: 5. This CDR3 comprises 16 residues. CDR3 nucleotides: TGTGCCAGCTCACAGGGACTAGCGGTCCTCCAAGAGACCCAGTACTTC. It encodes CASSQGLAVLQETQYF.

The V gene is TRBV20-1, the J gene TRBJ1-5; no reliable D call. CDR3 length equals 16 residues. CDR1 and CDR2 (germline): DFQATT, SNEGSKA (reference sequence). V lost 5 bases, J lost 5 bases, and 22 bases lay in between. The CDR3 DNA is TGCAGTGCTCTCAACCCGACCGGGAGGGAGGATCAGCCCCAGCATTTT. It specifies CSALNPTGREDQPQHF.